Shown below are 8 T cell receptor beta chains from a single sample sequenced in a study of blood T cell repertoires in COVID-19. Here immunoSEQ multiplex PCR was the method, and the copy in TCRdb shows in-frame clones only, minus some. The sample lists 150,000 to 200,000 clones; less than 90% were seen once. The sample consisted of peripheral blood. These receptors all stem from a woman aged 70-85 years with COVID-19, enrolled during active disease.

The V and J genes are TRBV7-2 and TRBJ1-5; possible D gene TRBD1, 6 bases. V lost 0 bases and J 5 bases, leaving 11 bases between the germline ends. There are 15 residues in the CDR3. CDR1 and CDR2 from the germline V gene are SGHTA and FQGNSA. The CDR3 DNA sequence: TGTGCCAGCAGCTTAGCAGGACAGAGCTATCAGCCCCAGCATTTT. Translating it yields CASSLAGQSYQPQHF.

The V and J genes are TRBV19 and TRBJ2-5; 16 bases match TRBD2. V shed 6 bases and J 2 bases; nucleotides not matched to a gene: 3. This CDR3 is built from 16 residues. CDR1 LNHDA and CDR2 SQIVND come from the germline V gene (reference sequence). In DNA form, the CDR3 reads TGTGCCAGTAGCTGGGGACTAGCGGGAGGGCAAGAGACCCAGTACTTC. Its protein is CASSWGLAGGQETQYF.

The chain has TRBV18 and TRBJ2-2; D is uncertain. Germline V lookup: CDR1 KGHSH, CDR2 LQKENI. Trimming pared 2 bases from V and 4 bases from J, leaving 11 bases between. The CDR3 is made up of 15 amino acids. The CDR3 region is CASSPFSTSTGELFF. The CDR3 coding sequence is TGTGCCAGCTCACCATTTTCGACATCCACCGGGGAGCTGTTTTTT.

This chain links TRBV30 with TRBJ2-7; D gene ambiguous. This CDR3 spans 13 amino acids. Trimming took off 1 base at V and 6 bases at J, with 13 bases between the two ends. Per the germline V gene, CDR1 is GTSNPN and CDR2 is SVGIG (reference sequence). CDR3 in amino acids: CAWSDSGTGEQYF. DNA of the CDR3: TGTGCCTGGAGTGATTCAGGTACCGGCGAGCAGTACTTC.

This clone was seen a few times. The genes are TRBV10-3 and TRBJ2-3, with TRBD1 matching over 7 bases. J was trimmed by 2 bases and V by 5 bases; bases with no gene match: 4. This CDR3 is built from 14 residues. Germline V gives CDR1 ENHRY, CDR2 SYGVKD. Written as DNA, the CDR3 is TGTGCCATCAGTTTCACAGGGGACACAGATACGCAGTATTTT. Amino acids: CAISFTGDTDTQYF.

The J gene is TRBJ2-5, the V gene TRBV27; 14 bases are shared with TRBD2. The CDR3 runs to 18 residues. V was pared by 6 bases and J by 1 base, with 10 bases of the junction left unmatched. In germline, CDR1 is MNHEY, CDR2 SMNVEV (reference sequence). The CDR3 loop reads CASRPGTSGREIQETQYF. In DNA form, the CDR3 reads TGTGCCAGCAGACCCGGGACTAGCGGGAGAGAAATCCAAGAGACCCAGTACTTC.

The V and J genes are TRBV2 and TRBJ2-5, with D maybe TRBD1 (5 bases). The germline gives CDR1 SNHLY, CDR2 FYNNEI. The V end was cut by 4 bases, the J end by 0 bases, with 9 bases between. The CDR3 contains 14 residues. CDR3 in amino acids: CASSVFRDQETQYF. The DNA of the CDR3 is TGTGCCAGCAGTGTATTCAGGGACCAAGAGACCCAGTACTTC.

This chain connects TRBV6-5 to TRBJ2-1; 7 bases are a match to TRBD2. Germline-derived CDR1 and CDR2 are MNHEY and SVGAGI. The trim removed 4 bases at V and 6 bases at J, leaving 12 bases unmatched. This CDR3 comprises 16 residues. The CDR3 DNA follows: TGTGCCAGCAGTTTGACGGGAGTGGGAGGGAGCAATGAGCAGTTCTTC. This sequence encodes CASSLTGVGGSNEQFF.